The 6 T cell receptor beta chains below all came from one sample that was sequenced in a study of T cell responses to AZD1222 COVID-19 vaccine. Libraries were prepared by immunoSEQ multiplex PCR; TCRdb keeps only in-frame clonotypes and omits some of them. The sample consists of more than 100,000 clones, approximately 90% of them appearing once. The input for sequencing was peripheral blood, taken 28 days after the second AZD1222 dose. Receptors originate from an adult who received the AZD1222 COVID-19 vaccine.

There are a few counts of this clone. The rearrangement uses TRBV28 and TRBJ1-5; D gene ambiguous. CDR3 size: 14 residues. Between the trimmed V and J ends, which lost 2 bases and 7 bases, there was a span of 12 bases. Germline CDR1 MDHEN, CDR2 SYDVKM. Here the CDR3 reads CASSLRANGQPQHF. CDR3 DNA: TGTGCCAGCAGTTTAAGGGCCAATGGACAGCCCCAGCATTTT.

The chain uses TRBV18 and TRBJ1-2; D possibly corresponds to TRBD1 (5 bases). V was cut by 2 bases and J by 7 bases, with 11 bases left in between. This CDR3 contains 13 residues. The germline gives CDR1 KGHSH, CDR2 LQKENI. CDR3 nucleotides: TGTGCCAGCTCACCATCAGGGCGCCCTGGCTACACCTTC. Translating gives CASSPSGRPGYTF. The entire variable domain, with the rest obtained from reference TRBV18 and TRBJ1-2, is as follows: NAGVMQNPRHLVRRRGQEARLRCSPMKGHSHVYWYRQLPEEGLKFMVYLQKENIIDESGMPKERFSAEFPKEGPSILRIQQVVRGDSAAYFCASSPSGRPGYTFGSGTRLTVV.

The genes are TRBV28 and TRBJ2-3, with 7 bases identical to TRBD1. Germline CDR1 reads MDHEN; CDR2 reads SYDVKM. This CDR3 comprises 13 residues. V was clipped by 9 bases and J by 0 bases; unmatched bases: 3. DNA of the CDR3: TGTGCCAGTAGGGACAGTAGCACAGATACGCAGTATTTT. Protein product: CASRDSSTDTQYF.

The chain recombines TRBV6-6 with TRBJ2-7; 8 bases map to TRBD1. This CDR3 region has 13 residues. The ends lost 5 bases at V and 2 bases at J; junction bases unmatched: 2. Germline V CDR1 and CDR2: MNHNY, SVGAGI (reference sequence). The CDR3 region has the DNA TGTGCCAGCAGTCAGGACAGGGCCTACGAGCAGTACTTC. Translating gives CASSQDRAYEQYF.

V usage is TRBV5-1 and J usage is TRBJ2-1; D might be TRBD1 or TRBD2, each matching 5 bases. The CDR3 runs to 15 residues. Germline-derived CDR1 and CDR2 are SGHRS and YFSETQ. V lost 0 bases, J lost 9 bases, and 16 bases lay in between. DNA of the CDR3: TGCGCCAGCAGCTTGGCGGCTAGCAGGGAGAGTGAGCAGTTCTTC. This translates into CASSLAASRESEQFF.

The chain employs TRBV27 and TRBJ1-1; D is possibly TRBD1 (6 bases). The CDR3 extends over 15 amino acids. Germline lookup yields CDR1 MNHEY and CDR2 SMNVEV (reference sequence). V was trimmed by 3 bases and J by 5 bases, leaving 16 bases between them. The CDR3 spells CASSFPGARDTEAFF. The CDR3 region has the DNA TGTGCCAGCAGTTTTCCGGGGGCCCGGGATACTGAAGCTTTCTTT.